A single sample gave rise to the 27 T cell receptor beta chains below, sequenced in a study of T cell responses to AZD1222 COVID-19 vaccine. Some clones are missing from TCRdb's copy, which holds only in-frame ones; the method was immunoSEQ multiplex PCR. This sample has under 200,000 clones; about 91% occur once, and the top ten carry about 4.2%. This specimen consisted of peripheral blood, obtained on day 0 of AZD1222 vaccination. Receptor source: an adult in good health.

The genes are TRBV2 and TRBJ2-1; TRBD2 agrees at 10 bases. CDR1 SNHLY and CDR2 FYNNEI come from the germline V gene. Losses at the gene ends were 3 bases for V and 8 bases for J; bases not matched to a gene: 7. This CDR3 has 15 residues. The DNA of the CDR3 is TGTGCCAGCAGTGAGGGACTAGCGTTTTTGGATGAGCAGTTCTTC. Protein sequence: CASSEGLAFLDEQFF. Filled out from reference TRBV2 and TRBJ2-1, the complete variable domain reads EPEVTQTPSHQVTQMGQEVILRCVPISNHLYFYWYRQILGQKVEFLVSFYNNEISEKSEIFDDQFSVERPDGSNFTLKIRSTKLEDSAMYFCASSEGLAFLDEQFFGPGTRLTVL.

The chain links TRBV28 to TRBJ1-2; D is perhaps TRBD1 (5 bases). CDR3 length equals 12 residues. Per the germline V gene, CDR1 is MDHEN and CDR2 is SYDVKM. V lost 7 bases and J 8 bases, leaving 14 bases between the germline ends. The CDR3 loop reads CASKVVRGGYTF. CDR3 bases: TGTGCCAGCAAAGTCGTACGGGGCGGCTACACCTTC.

The chain carries TRBV7-2 and TRBJ2-1; 11 positions match TRBD1. The CDR3 covers 15 residues. Germline lookup yields CDR1 SGHTA and CDR2 FQGNSA. V dropped 5 bases and J dropped 2; count of bases not matched to a gene: 2. The CDR3 here is CASSQGQGAYNEQFF. In DNA, the CDR3 is TGTGCCAGCAGCCAGGGACAGGGGGCCTACAATGAGCAGTTCTTC.

The chain uses TRBV2 and TRBJ2-3; 11 bases map to TRBD1. Germline CDR1 and CDR2: SNHLY and FYNNEI. V lost 4 bases to trimming and J lost 6 bases; unmatched junction nucleotides: 9. The CDR3 runs 16 residues. DNA of the CDR3: TGTGCCAGCAGTGTAGGTCGGACAGGGGGCATCGATACGCAGTATTTT. Translation: CASSVGRTGGIDTQYF.

This chain uses TRBV3-1 (or the pseudogene TRBV3-2) with TRBJ2-1; no reliable D call. Germline V gives CDR1 LGHDT, CDR2 YNNKEL (reference sequence). The CDR3 is 12 residues long. Trimming pared 1 base from V and 12 bases from J, leaving 10 bases between. The CDR3 spells CASSQGGIGQFF. The CDR3 DNA follows: TGTGCCAGCAGCCAAGGGGGTATAGGGCAGTTCTTC.

This clone was seen only once. This chain uses TRBV9 with TRBJ1-2; D gene ambiguous. The CDR3 has 13 amino acids. Germline loops: CDR1 SGDLS, CDR2 YYNGEE. V lost 0 bases, J lost 4 bases, and 7 bases lay in between. The CDR3 DNA sequence: TGTGCCAGCAGCGTAGAAGAAGGCTATGGCTACACCTTC. It specifies CASSVEEGYGYTF.

V gene TRBV5-1 combines with J gene TRBJ1-2, with 11 bases identical to TRBD1. Germline V CDR1 and CDR2: SGHRS, YFSETQ. J was trimmed by 3 bases and V by 0 bases; bases with no gene match: 7. The CDR3 consists of 17 residues. CDR3 protein: CASSLVGTGGGDYGYTF. CDR3 in DNA: TGCGCCAGCAGCTTGGTCGGGACAGGGGGAGGAGACTATGGCTACACCTTC.

The V and J genes are TRBV6-4 and TRBJ1-3; D not resolved. V was cut by 0 bases and J by 0 bases, with 12 bases left in between. The germline CDR1 and CDR2 sequences are MRHNA and SNTAGT. The CDR3 extends over 17 amino acids. Written as DNA, the CDR3 is TGTGCCAGCAGTGACTCTGGCAGTTATTGCTCTGGAAACACCATATATTTT. Amino acid sequence: CASSDSGSYCSGNTIYF.

Concerning this clone itself: Other DNA variants within this sample encode the same CDR3. CDR3 region: CASSLVRESYEQYF. CDR3 DNA sequence: TGTGCCAGCAGTTTAGTAAGGGAAAGCTACGAGCAGTACTTC. J is TRBJ2-7 and V is TRBV28; D is unresolved. V was trimmed by 2 bases and J by 3 bases, leaving 11 bases between them. CDR1 MDHEN and CDR2 SYDVKM come from the germline V gene. The CDR3 contains 14 residues.

This chain uses TRBV20-1 with TRBJ1-1; D unresolved. Germline-derived CDR1 and CDR2 are DFQATT and SNEGSKA (reference sequence). The V and J ends lost 3 bases and 4 bases respectively, with 0 bases between them. The CDR3 has 9 residues. This chain's CDR3 is CSASTEAFF. For the CDR3, the DNA is TGCAGTGCTAGCACTGAAGCTTTCTTT.

The chain links TRBV4-1 to TRBJ1-4; D gene uncertain. The germline V gene has CDR1 MGHRA and CDR2 YSYEKL. This CDR3 has 15 amino acids. Trimming left V 1 base short and J 7 bases short, with 13 bases between. The CDR3 spells CASSQASGRSEKLFF. The CDR3 nucleotides are TGCGCCAGCAGCCAAGCCTCGGGCCGGAGTGAAAAACTGTTTTTT.

The rearrangement joins TRBV24-1 to TRBJ1-1, with D maybe TRBD1 (6 bases). The CDR3 loop spans 13 amino acids. In germline, CDR1 is KGHDR, CDR2 SFDVKD. Trimming took 6 bases from V and 4 from J, leaving 11 bases between them. The CDR3 DNA sequence: TGTGCCACCAGTTTGGGGGGCGGCACTGAAGCTTTCTTT. It is translated as CATSLGGGTEAFF.

This chain uses TRBV2 with TRBJ2-3; the match to TRBD2 covers 9 bases. CDR3 length: 18 residues. The germline CDR1 and CDR2 sequences are SNHLY and FYNNEI. V shed 0 bases, J shed 4 bases, and the junction held 11 bases outside the gene matches. The DNA of the CDR3 is TGTGCCAGCAGTGAAGCGCTTTGGGCTAGCGGGAAACCAGATACGCAGTATTTT. It is translated as CASSEALWASGKPDTQYF.

The chain carries TRBV6-1 and TRBJ1-2; D is possibly TRBD1 (5 bases). This CDR3 comprises 15 residues. The germline gives CDR1 MNHNS, CDR2 SASEGT. Trimming took off 3 bases at V and 12 bases at J, with 23 bases between the two ends. The CDR3 sequence is CASSEREAVRGINTF. CDR3 sequence (DNA): TGTGCCAGCAGTGAGCGGGAAGCAGTGAGGGGTATCAACACCTTC.

The chain links TRBV30 to TRBJ1-5; TRBD1 might be the D (6 bases). The CDR3 has 13 amino acids. V dropped 5 bases and J dropped 5 bases, with 13 bases sitting between them. Germline V gives CDR1 GTSNPN, CDR2 SVGIG (reference sequence). In nucleotides, the CDR3 is TGTGCCTGGGCACAGGGTGAGGATCAGCCCCAGCATTTT. Encoded protein: CAWAQGEDQPQHF.

The rearrangement links TRBV28 to TRBJ2-5, with 12 nucleotides matching TRBD2. With 6 bases clipped from V and 4 bases from J, the junction kept 6 bases outside the gene matches. The germline V gene has CDR1 MDHEN and CDR2 SYDVKM. CDR3 length equals 15 residues. This CDR3 reads CASSGQGLAGETQYF. CDR3 DNA: TGTGCCAGCAGCGGTCAGGGACTAGCGGGAGAGACCCAGTACTTC.

The chain links TRBV28 to TRBJ2-1; TRBD1 is a possible D gene (6 bases). V lost 6 bases and J 4 bases, leaving 13 bases between the germline ends. Germline-derived CDR1 and CDR2 are MDHEN and SYDVKM. The CDR3 has 14 residues. CDR3 in amino acids: CASRNLQGYNEQFF. In DNA, the CDR3 is TGTGCCAGCAGAAACCTACAGGGTTACAATGAGCAGTTCTTC. The whole variable domain, remainder taken from reference TRBV28 and TRBJ2-1, is DVKVTQSSRYLVKRTGEKVFLECVQDMDHENMFWYRQDPGLGLRLIYFSYDVKMKEKGDIPEGYSVSREKKERFSLILESASTNQTSMYLCASRNLQGYNEQFFGPGTRLTVL.

The V gene is TRBV3-1 (or the pseudogene TRBV3-2), the J gene TRBJ1-6; D ambiguous. The CDR3 runs 15 residues. Trimming took off 0 bases at V and 6 bases at J, with 9 bases between the two ends. Germline V gene sequence: CDR1 LGHDT, CDR2 YNNKEL (reference sequence). The CDR3 DNA is TGTGCCAGCAGCCAAGAGCAGGTCTTTAATTCACCCCTCCACTTT. Amino acid sequence: CASSQEQVFNSPLHF.

CDR3 protein: CASSLLADRATGELFF. CDR3 bases: TGTGCCAGCAGTTTACTCGCGGACAGAGCCACCGGGGAGCTGTTTTTT. V and J are TRBV28 and TRBJ2-2, with D possibly TRBD1 on 6 matching bases. Germline CDR1 is MDHEN and CDR2 is SYDVKM. Trimming took off 2 bases at V and 4 bases at J, with 14 bases between the two ends. CDR3 length: 16 residues.

This clone was picked up one time. The CDR3 DNA sequence: TGCGCCAGCAGCCAAGGACAGGGGCATCAGCCCCAGCATTTT. It encodes CASSQGQGHQPQHF. The chain employs TRBV4-1 and TRBJ1-5; 8 positions agree with TRBD1. Germline V gene lookup returns CDR1 MGHRA and CDR2 YSYEKL. V trimming: 1 base; J trimming: 5 bases; junction bases outside the gene matches: 1. This CDR3 has 14 residues.

A few counts support this clone. This CDR3 is CASRVQERTGELFF. The CDR3 DNA reads TGCGCCAGCAGGGTACAGGAAAGGACCGGGGAGCTGTTTTTT. The genes are TRBV5-1 and TRBJ2-2; perhaps TRBD1 as D (5 bases). V lost 5 bases and J 5 bases, leaving 13 bases between the germline ends. The germline V gene has CDR1 SGHRS and CDR2 YFSETQ. The CDR3 consists of 14 residues.

The CDR3 spells CASTTVINQPQHF. DNA for the CDR3: TGCGCCAGTACTACAGTCATAAATCAGCCCCAGCATTTT. The chain couples TRBV10-2 to TRBJ1-5; D is undetermined. Deletions cut 9 bases from V and 4 bases from J, with 13 bases between. Germline loops: CDR1 WSHSY, CDR2 SAAADI. There are 13 residues in the CDR3.

The J gene is TRBJ1-5, the V gene TRBV28; 7 nucleotides align to TRBD1. This CDR3 is built from 12 residues. From germline, CDR1 is MDHEN and CDR2 SYDVKM. Trimming at V came to 4 bases and at J to 9 bases, leaving 3 bases not matched to a gene. The CDR3 loop is CASSSGGGPQHF. The CDR3 nucleotides read TGTGCCAGCAGTTCAGGGGGAGGGCCCCAGCATTTT.

In the case of this clone: A read error may account for a junction end that differs from germline. This chain uses TRBV28 with TRBJ1-2, with TRBD1 matching 7 bases. Germline lookup yields CDR1 MDHEN and CDR2 SYDVKM. The CDR3 contains 14 residues. CDR3 bases: TGTGCCGGCAGTAATCAGGGGGCTAACTATGGCTACACCTTC. Protein product: CAGSNQGANYGYTF.

Concerning this clone itself: The germline gene is not matched at one end of the junction; a read error may be the cause. CDR3 in amino acids: CASALGREYEQYF. The CDR3 DNA reads as TGTGCTAGTGCTTTGGGGCGCGAATACGAGCAGTACTTC. The chain recombines TRBV12-5 with TRBJ2-7; D possibly corresponds to TRBD1 (5 bases). This CDR3 region has 13 residues. CDR1 and CDR2 (germline): LGHNT, FRNRAP.

The rearrangement links TRBV5-1 to TRBJ1-1, with TRBD1 identical over 7 bases. This CDR3 contains 15 residues. The junction had 2 bases not matched to a gene; V was cut back by 0 bases and J by 0 bases. Germline CDR1 is SGHRS and CDR2 is YFSETQ. The CDR3 coding sequence is TGCGCCAGCAGCTTGGTAGGGGGCTTGAACACTGAAGCTTTCTTT. It yields the protein CASSLVGGLNTEAFF.

V is TRBV11-1 and J is TRBJ2-5; 8 bases are a match to TRBD1. Germline V lookup: CDR1 SGHAT, CDR2 FQDESV (reference sequence). The CDR3 sequence is 15 residues long. Germline trimming cut 1 base from V and 5 bases from J; bases unmatched to any gene: 6. For the CDR3, the DNA is TGTGCCAGCAGCTTAGGAGCAGGGGGCAGGGAGACCCAGTACTTC. Protein product: CASSLGAGGRETQYF.